Listed here are 30 T cell receptor beta chains from one sample, sequenced in a study of Ad26.COV2.S vaccination and SARS-CoV-2 variants. Treatment indicated: around 19 received Ad26.COV2.S at low or high dose, single or two shots; about 5 received placebo; per-sample allocation not given. At day 63 after the first vaccine or placebo injection, samples were drawn. Assay used: immunoSEQ multiplex PCR; TCRdb lists only in-frame clones, some missing. The sample holds roughly 700,000 clones, roughly 90% seen once. The sequencing here drew on peripheral blood, taken in a trial of Ad26.COV2.S vaccine versus placebo. The receptors originated from a person aged 18-60 years who received the Ad26.COV2.S COVID-19 vaccine or a placebo.

Notes on this clone: A read error may account for a junction end that differs from germline. This chain joins TRBV5-1 and TRBJ1-2; 8 bases align to TRBD1. Per the germline V gene, CDR1 is SGHRS and CDR2 is YFSETQ. This CDR3 is 15 amino acids long. CDR3 protein: CASTLTGEVDYGYTF. CDR3 sequence (DNA): TGCGCCAGCACCTTGACAGGGGAAGTCGACTATGGCTACACCTTC. Complete variable domain (other parts from reference TRBV5-1 and TRBJ1-2): KAGVTQTPRYLIKTRGQQVTLSCSPISGHRSVSWYQQTPGQGLQFLFEYFSETQRNKGNFPGRFSGRQFSNSRSEMNVSTLELGDSALYLCASTLTGEVDYGYTFGSGTRLTVV.

The rearrangement links TRBV7-9 to TRBJ2-5, with TRBD1 matching over 7 bases. Germline-derived CDR1 and CDR2 are SEHNR and FQNEAQ (reference sequence). There are 14 residues in the CDR3. Germline trimming cut 3 bases from V and 4 bases from J; bases unmatched to any gene: 5. CDR3 protein: CASSFTGDIETQYF. CDR3 sequence (DNA): TGTGCCAGCAGCTTCACAGGGGATATAGAGACCCAGTACTTC. Variable domain in full (rest from reference TRBV7-9 and TRBJ2-5): DTGVSQNPRHKITKRGQNVTFRCDPISEHNRLYWYRQTLGQGPEFLTYFQNEAQLEKSRLLSDRFSAERPKGSFSTLEIQRTEQGDSAMYLCASSFTGDIETQYFGPGTRLLVL.

The rearrangement joins TRBV30 to TRBJ1-4; no reliable D call. Germline loops: CDR1 GTSNPN, CDR2 SVGIG (reference sequence). V shed 0 bases and J shed 5 bases, with 10 bases lying between them. The CDR3 runs 14 residues. CDR3 in DNA: TGTGCCTGGAGTGTACTGGGGAGAAATGAAAAACTGTTTTTT. It yields the protein CAWSVLGRNEKLFF.

Here the CDR3 DNA reads TGTGCCTGCGGCCTTGCGTCGTCGTCAAGCTACACCTTC. Its protein product is CACGLASSSSYTF. This chain joins TRBV30 and TRBJ1-2; the D is unclear. The V and J ends lost 6 bases and 9 bases respectively, with 20 bases between them. The V gene's germline CDR1 is GTSNPN and CDR2 SVGIG (reference sequence). CDR3 length: 13 residues.

V gene TRBV25-1 combines with J gene TRBJ1-1, with 9 bases aligning to TRBD1. Trimming cost V 5 bases and J 6 bases; bases outside gene matches: 10. The CDR3 loop spans 15 amino acids. CDR1 is MGHDK and CDR2 is SYGVNS in the germline V gene. CDR3 in DNA: TGTGCCAGCAGTAATCCGGGACAGGGTTATTCTGAAGCTTTCTTT. It specifies CASSNPGQGYSEAFF.

The chain is built from TRBV30 and TRBJ1-1; TRBD1 matches 8 bases. This CDR3 region has 14 residues. Germline V gene sequence: CDR1 GTSNPN, CDR2 SVGIG (reference sequence). Trimming at V came to 5 bases and at J to 4 bases, leaving 9 bases not matched to a gene. The DNA for the CDR3 is TGTGCCTGGTCCCAGACAGGGGTAGGCACTGAAGCTTTCTTT. It is translated as CAWSQTGVGTEAFF.

The V call is TRBV11-3, the J call TRBJ2-2, with a possible D match to TRBD1 (5 bases). This CDR3 spans 16 amino acids. V was cut by 1 base and J by 5 bases, with 14 bases left in between. The germline CDR1 and CDR2 sequences are SGHNT and YENEEA. CDR3 sequence (DNA): TGTGCCAGCAGCTTAGGAGTGGACACGAGTACCGGGGAGCTGTTTTTT. Its translation: CASSLGVDTSTGELFF. The whole variable domain, remainder taken from reference TRBV11-3 and TRBJ2-2, is EAGVVQSPRYKIIEKKQPVAFWCNPISGHNTLYWYLQNLGQGPELLIRYENEEAVDDSQLPKDRFSAERLKGVDSTLKIQPAELGDSAVYLCASSLGVDTSTGELFFGEGSRLTVL.

V is TRBV7-9 and J is TRBJ1-3; no definite D call. The V and J ends lost 5 bases and 3 bases respectively, with 11 bases between them. CDR1 is SEHNR and CDR2 is FQNEAQ in the germline V gene (reference sequence). The CDR3 is 14 amino acids. CDR3 sequence reads: CASSRGTDGNTIYF. The CDR3 coding sequence is TGTGCCAGCAGCCGCGGAACTGATGGAAACACCATATATTTT.

The chain recombines TRBV15 with TRBJ1-6; 8 bases match TRBD1. The trim removed 0 bases at V and 10 bases at J, leaving 2 bases unmatched. The CDR3 sequence is 14 residues long. Germline CDR1 is LNHNV and CDR2 is YYDKDF (reference sequence). The DNA for the CDR3 is TGTGCCACCAGCAGAGAAACAGGGGGATCACCCCTCCACTTT. The encoded protein is CATSRETGGSPLHF.

V is TRBV24-1 and J is TRBJ2-2; 8 positions match TRBD1. The CDR3 is 14 amino acids. In germline, CDR1 is KGHDR, CDR2 SFDVKD. Unmatched junction bases numbered 6, after V lost 5 bases and J lost 8 bases. The CDR3 reads CATSAAGTGGELFF. The DNA for the CDR3 is TGTGCCACCAGTGCGGCAGGGACAGGTGGGGAGCTGTTTTTT.

The genes are TRBV7-9 and TRBJ2-1, with D unclear. The ends were cut back, 1 base at V and 12 bases at J, with 10 bases in the middle. Germline loops: CDR1 SEHNR, CDR2 FQNEAQ (reference sequence). The CDR3 has 12 residues. In DNA form, the CDR3 reads TGTGCCAGCAGCTTAGACCTATTAAGGCAGTTCTTC. It yields the protein CASSLDLLRQFF. The whole variable domain, filled in from reference TRBV7-9 and TRBJ2-1, reads DTGVSQNPRHKITKRGQNVTFRCDPISEHNRLYWYRQTLGQGPEFLTYFQNEAQLEKSRLLSDRFSAERPKGSFSTLEIQRTEQGDSAMYLCASSLDLLRQFFGPGTRLTVL.

The V gene is TRBV27, the J gene TRBJ2-7, with 11 bases matching TRBD2. Trimming took 3 bases from V and 1 from J; bases not matched to a gene: 8. Per germline, CDR1 MNHEY and CDR2 SMNVEV (reference sequence). The CDR3 has 17 residues. The DNA for the CDR3 is TGTGCCAGCAGTTTGCACCTCGGGACTAGCGGTTCCTACGAGCAGTACTTC. It specifies CASSLHLGTSGSYEQYF.

V is TRBV15 and J is TRBJ2-3; D gene ambiguous. Germline CDR1 LNHNV, CDR2 YYDKDF (reference sequence). Trimming removed 0 bases from V and 6 bases from J, with 7 bases in between. CDR3 length: 13 residues. CDR3 sequence: CATSRDEGDTQYF. In DNA form, the CDR3 reads TGTGCCACCAGCAGAGATGAAGGGGATACGCAGTATTTT.

The V gene is TRBV7-8, the J gene TRBJ1-2; TRBD1 aligns across 9 bases. V dropped 4 bases and J dropped 5; count of bases not matched to a gene: 5. This CDR3 comprises 14 residues. The germline V gene encodes CDR1 SGHVS and CDR2 FQNEAQ. The CDR3 here is CASSSGQGRYGYTF. The CDR3 nucleotides read TGTGCCAGCAGCTCCGGACAGGGGAGGTATGGCTACACCTTC.

The chain uses TRBV5-1 and TRBJ2-3; D gene unclear. The germline CDR1 and CDR2 sequences are SGHRS and YFSETQ. CDR3 size: 15 residues. The V gene lost 0 bases and the J gene lost 2 bases, with 10 bases spanning the gap. The CDR3 bases are TGCGCCAGCAGCTTGGCTCCTGCGCCCACAGATACGCAGTATTTT. This encodes CASSLAPAPTDTQYF.

This clone was recorded only once. The J gene is TRBJ1-2, the V gene TRBV6-5; D not certain. The CDR3 consists of 14 residues. Germline CDR1 reads MNHEY; CDR2 reads SVGAGI. The ends were cut back, 3 bases at V and 4 bases at J, with 12 bases in the middle. For the CDR3, the DNA is TGTGCCAGCAGTTATGGGGAAATGCGCTATGGCTACACCTTC. Residues: CASSYGEMRYGYTF.

In this sample, this clone turned up a few times. The rearrangement uses TRBV29-1 and TRBJ1-5; no definite D call. The V end lost 4 bases, the J end lost 8 bases, and 9 bases lay between the germline ends. The V gene's germline CDR1 is SQVTM and CDR2 ANQGSEA. The CDR3 length is 11 residues. This chain's CDR3 is CSVALSEPQHF. The CDR3 nucleotides are TGCAGCGTTGCCCTCAGCGAGCCCCAGCATTTT.

The chain combines TRBV9 with TRBJ2-1; 9 bases are shared with TRBD1. Looked up from germline, CDR1 is SGDLS and CDR2 is YYNGEE. The CDR3 sequence is 14 residues long. The ends lost 4 bases at V and 6 bases at J; junction bases unmatched: 5. CDR3 DNA: TGTGCCAGCAGCCCGGCGGGACAGGGCAATGAGCAGTTCTTC. As protein: CASSPAGQGNEQFF.

The chain employs TRBV11-2 and TRBJ2-5; possible D gene TRBD1, 6 bases. The CDR3 has 13 amino acids. The V end was cut by 1 base, the J end by 5 bases, with 8 bases between. Per germline, CDR1 SGHAT and CDR2 FQNNGV. For the CDR3, the DNA is TGTGCCAGCAGCTTAGGACAGGTGGAGACCCAGTACTTC. Protein sequence: CASSLGQVETQYF.

The CDR3 bases are TGTGCCAGTAGGGGTTTGGGAGAGGCAACTAATGAAAAACTGTTTTTT. This sequence encodes CASRGLGEATNEKLFF. V usage is TRBV19 and J usage is TRBJ1-4, with D hard to call. Per germline, CDR1 LNHDA and CDR2 SQIVND (reference sequence). The ends were cut back, 6 bases at V and 0 bases at J, with 14 bases in the middle. This CDR3 region has 16 residues.

The chain couples TRBV5-1 to TRBJ1-2; 7 bases agree with TRBD1. CDR1 is SGHRS and CDR2 is YFSETQ in the germline V gene. V lost 1 base to trimming and J lost 7 bases; unmatched junction nucleotides: 1. This CDR3 spans 12 amino acids. CDR3 region: CASSLTGAGYTF. The CDR3, as DNA: TGCGCCAGCAGCTTGACAGGGGCTGGCTACACCTTC.

The genes are TRBV4-3 and TRBJ2-2, with 9 bases identical to TRBD1. With V trimmed by 4 bases and J by 1 base, 10 bases remained unmatched. CDR3 length equals 18 residues. The V gene's germline CDR1 is LGHNA and CDR2 YSLEER. The CDR3, as DNA: TGCGCCAGCAGCCTTGCTGCGACGGGACAGGGGAACACCGGGGAGCTGTTTTTT. Protein product: CASSLAATGQGNTGELFF.

As regards this clone: Distinct nucleotide sequences in the sample also encode this CDR3. The genes are TRBV29-1 and TRBJ1-2; the match to TRBD1 covers 7 bases. V trimming: 6 bases; J trimming: 2 bases; junction bases outside the gene matches: 3. The CDR3 is 12 amino acids. CDR1 is SQVTM and CDR2 is ANQGSEA in the germline V gene. As DNA, the CDR3 is TGCAGCGTGAGGACAGGCAACTATGGCTACACCTTC. Its translation: CSVRTGNYGYTF.

The V gene is TRBV30, the J gene TRBJ1-6; D unresolved. Per germline, CDR1 GTSNPN and CDR2 SVGIG (reference sequence). Trimming took off 0 bases at V and 13 bases at J, with 13 bases between the two ends. CDR3 length: 13 amino acids. CDR3 residues: CAWSVLGSTPLHF. The CDR3 nucleotides are TGTGCCTGGAGTGTACTGGGTTCTACGCCCCTCCACTTT.

V usage is TRBV6-2 or TRBV6-3 and J usage is TRBJ2-7, with TRBD2 matching 13 bases. This CDR3 spans 15 amino acids. Trimming cost V 4 bases and J 5 bases; bases outside gene matches: 5. Germline CDR1 and CDR2: MNHEY and SVGEGT. The CDR3 DNA follows: TGTGCCAGCAGTTTTGGGACTAGCGGGAAGAACGAGCAGTACTTC. Translated: CASSFGTSGKNEQYF.

Comments on this clone: Other DNA sequences within the sample encode an identical CDR3. The J gene is TRBJ2-1, the V gene TRBV7-9; D remains unclear. CDR3 length equals 12 residues. Germline CDR1 is SEHNR and CDR2 is FQNEAQ (reference sequence). V dropped 1 base and J dropped 9 bases, with 7 bases sitting between them. The CDR3 spells CASSLERGEQFF. The DNA for the CDR3 is TGTGCCAGCAGCTTAGAGCGTGGTGAGCAGTTCTTC.

This rearrangement joins TRBV28 to TRBJ1-1; perhaps TRBD1 as D (6 bases). Looked up from germline, CDR1 is MDHEN and CDR2 is SYDVKM. V was clipped by 6 bases and J by 3 bases, with 14 bases between them. CDR3 size: 14 residues. This CDR3 reads CASRVGGFDTEAFF. CDR3 nucleotides: TGTGCCAGCAGAGTAGGGGGGTTTGACACTGAAGCTTTCTTT. Based on the CDR3 plus reference TRBV28 and TRBJ1-1, the full variable domain is DVKVTQSSRYLVKRTGEKVFLECVQDMDHENMFWYRQDPGLGLRLIYFSYDVKMKEKGDIPEGYSVSREKKERFSLILESASTNQTSMYLCASRVGGFDTEAFFGQGTRLTVV.

V usage is TRBV27 and J usage is TRBJ1-6, with a weak D call TRBD1 (6 bases). Trimming pared 2 bases from V and 0 bases from J, leaving 14 bases between. CDR1 and CDR2 (germline): MNHEY, SMNVEV (reference sequence). The CDR3 totals 18 residues. CDR3 sequence reads: CASSLRQDPRSYNSPLHF. The CDR3 region has the DNA TGTGCCAGCAGTTTAAGACAGGACCCTCGCTCCTATAATTCACCCCTCCACTTT.

V usage is TRBV19 and J usage is TRBJ2-2; D is unresolved. The CDR3 runs 14 residues. Trimming cost V 3 bases and J 5 bases, with 10 bases left between them. Germline V gives CDR1 LNHDA, CDR2 SQIVND (reference sequence). CDR3 amino acids: CASSISLRTGELFF. The CDR3 nucleotides read TGTGCCAGTAGTATCTCCTTGCGGACCGGGGAGCTGTTTTTT.

The genes are TRBV2 and TRBJ2-1; the match to TRBD1 covers 8 bases. V was clipped by 6 bases and J by 7 bases; unmatched bases: 8. The CDR3 covers 14 residues. CDR1 and CDR2 (germline): SNHLY, FYNNEI. The CDR3 here is CASRPRQGRNEQFF. The CDR3 DNA is TGTGCCAGCAGGCCTAGACAGGGGAGGAATGAGCAGTTCTTC.